The present T cell receptor (beta chain) was sequenced within a study of response to subunit inactivated influenza vaccine (dated by TCRdb to the late 2010s). Describing the broader study: To follow how T cells responded to a trivalent subunit inactivated influenza vaccine, the researchers relied on deep quantitative profiling of the T cell receptor repertoire. Overall results and qualifications from the work: It was suggested by the authors that each seasonal influenza vaccination may recruit only a limited number of new T cells.

The CDR3 runs 13 residues from the cysteine to the phenylalanine. Of all the DNA, just the CDR3 is kept, 39 bases in frame from base 1. Taken from the germline V gene, the CDR1 and CDR2 loops are SGHTA and FQGNSA. Between the V and J ends, shortened by 1 base and 2 bases respectively, the junction contains 6 bases. The method was RT-PCR. The listed sequencing device is Illumina HiSeq 2500. TCRdb cleaned the public reads at Q25 with fastp, built clones with MiXCR and kept in-frame beta chains. Entries are consolidated by CDR3 protein sequence, retaining the most common genes and DNA. Present in this sample are about 780,000 distinct CDR3 sequences, around 20% of which were seen just once. The biggest ten clones account for about a tenth of the sample. There are many counts of this clonotype. The target of this receptor is not known. No base quality information exists; no much larger clone differs at one position.

This specimen was PBMCs from blood, taken roughly 5 days after vaccination. The V gene is TRBV7-2 and the J gene is TRBJ2-7, with the D gene too uncertain to name. The source is a man in his fifties or sixties who received an inactivated influenza vaccine. Donor details come from another sample of the same person, matched by shared clones. For the CDR3, the sequence is CASSLVRAYEQYF. The DNA sequence is as follows: TGTGCCAGCAGCTTAGTCCGGGCCTACGAGCAGTACTTC.